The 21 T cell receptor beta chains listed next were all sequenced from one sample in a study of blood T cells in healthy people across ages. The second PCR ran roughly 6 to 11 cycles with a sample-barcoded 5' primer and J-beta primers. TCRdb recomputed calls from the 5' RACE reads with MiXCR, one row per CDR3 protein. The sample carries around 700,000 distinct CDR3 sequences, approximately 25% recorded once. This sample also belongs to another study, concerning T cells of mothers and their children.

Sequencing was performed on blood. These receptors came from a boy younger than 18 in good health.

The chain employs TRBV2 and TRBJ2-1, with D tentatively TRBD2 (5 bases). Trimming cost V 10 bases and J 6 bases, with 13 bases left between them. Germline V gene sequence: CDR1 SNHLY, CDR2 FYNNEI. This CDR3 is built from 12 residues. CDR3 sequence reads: CATFVRGNEQFF. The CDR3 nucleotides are TGTGCCACCTTTGTTCGGGGCAATGAGCAGTTCTTC.

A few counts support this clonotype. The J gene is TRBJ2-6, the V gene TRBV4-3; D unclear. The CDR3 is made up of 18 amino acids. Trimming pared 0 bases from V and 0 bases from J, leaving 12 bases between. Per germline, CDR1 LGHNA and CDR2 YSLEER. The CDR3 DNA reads TGCGCCAGCAGCCAAGAGGCAGTTCCGAGCTCTGGGGCCAACGTCCTGACTTTC. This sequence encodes CASSQEAVPSSGANVLTF.

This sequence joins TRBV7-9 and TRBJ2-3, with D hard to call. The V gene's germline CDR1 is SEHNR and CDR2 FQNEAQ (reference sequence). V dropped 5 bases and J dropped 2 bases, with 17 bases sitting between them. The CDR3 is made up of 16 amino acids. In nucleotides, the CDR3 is TGTGCCAGCAGCCCCGAGTTCGGCAGCATCACAGATACGCAGTATTTT. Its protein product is CASSPEFGSITDTQYF.

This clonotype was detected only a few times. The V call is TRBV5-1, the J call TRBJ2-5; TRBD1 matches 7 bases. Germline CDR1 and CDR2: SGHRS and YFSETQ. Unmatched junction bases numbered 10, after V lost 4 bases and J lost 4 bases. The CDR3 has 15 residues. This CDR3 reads CASSKRDRNTETQYF. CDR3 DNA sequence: TGCGCCAGCAGCAAAAGGGACAGAAACACAGAGACCCAGTACTTC.

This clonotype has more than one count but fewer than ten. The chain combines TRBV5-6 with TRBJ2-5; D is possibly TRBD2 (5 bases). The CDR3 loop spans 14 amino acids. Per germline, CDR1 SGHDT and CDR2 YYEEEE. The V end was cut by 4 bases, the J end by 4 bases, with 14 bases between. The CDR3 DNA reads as TGTGCCAGCAGCAGGTCGGGGAGAGTAGAGACCCAGTACTTC. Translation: CASSRSGRVETQYF. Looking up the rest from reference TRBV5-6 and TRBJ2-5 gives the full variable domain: DAGVTQSPTHLIKTRGQQVTLRCSPKSGHDTVSWYQQALGQGPQFIFQYYEEEERQRGNFPDRFSGHQFPNYSSELNVNALLLGDSALYLCASSRSGRVETQYFGPGTRLLVL.

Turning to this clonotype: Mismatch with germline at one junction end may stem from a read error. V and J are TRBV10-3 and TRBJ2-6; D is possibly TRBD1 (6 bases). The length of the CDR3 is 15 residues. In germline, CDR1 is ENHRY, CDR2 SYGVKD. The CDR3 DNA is TGTGCCATCAGTGGGACAGACTCTGGGGCCAACGTCCCGACTTTC. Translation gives CAISGTDSGANVPTF.

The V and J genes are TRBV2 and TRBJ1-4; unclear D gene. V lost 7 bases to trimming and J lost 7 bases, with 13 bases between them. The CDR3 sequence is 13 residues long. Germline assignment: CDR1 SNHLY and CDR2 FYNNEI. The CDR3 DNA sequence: TGTGCCAGCACCCGCGGCACGGTTGAAAAACTGTTTTTT. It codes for CASTRGTVEKLFF.

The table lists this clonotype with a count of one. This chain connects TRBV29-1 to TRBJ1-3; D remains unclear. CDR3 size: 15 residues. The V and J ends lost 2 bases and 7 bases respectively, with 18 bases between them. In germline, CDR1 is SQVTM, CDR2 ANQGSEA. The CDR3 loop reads CSVEMAGENRNTIYF. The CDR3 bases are TGCAGCGTTGAAATGGCAGGCGAGAATAGGAACACCATATATTTT. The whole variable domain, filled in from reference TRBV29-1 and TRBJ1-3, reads SAVISQKPSRDICQRGTSLTIQCQVDSQVTMMFWYRQQPGQSLTLIATANQGSEATYESGFVIDKFPISRPNLTFSTLTVSNMSPEDSSIYLCSVEMAGENRNTIYFGEGSWLTVV.

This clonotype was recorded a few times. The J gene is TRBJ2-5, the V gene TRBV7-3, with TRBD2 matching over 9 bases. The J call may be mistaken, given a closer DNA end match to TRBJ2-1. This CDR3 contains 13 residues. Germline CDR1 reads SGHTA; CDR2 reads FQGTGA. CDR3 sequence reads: CASSPAGGPEQFF. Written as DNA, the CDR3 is TGTGCCAGCAGCCCAGCGGGAGGCCCTGAGCAGTTCTTC.

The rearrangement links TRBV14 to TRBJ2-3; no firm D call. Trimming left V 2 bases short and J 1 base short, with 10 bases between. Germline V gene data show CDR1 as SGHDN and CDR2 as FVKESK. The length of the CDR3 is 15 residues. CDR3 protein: CASSQSTSGTDTQYF. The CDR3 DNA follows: TGTGCCAGCAGCCAATCAACTTCTGGCACAGATACGCAGTATTTT. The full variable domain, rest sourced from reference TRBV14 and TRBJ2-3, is EAGVTQFPSHSVIEKGQTVTLRCDPISGHDNLYWYRRVMGKEIKFLLHFVKESKQDESGMPNNRFLAERTGGTYSTLKVQPAELEDSGVYFCASSQSTSGTDTQYFGPGTRLTVL.

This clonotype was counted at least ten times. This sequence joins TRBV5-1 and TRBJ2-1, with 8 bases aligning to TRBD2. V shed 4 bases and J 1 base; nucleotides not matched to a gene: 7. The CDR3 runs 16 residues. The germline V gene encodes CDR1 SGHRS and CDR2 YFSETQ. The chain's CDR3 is CASSPFSGASYNEQFF. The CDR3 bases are TGCGCCAGCAGCCCGTTTAGCGGGGCGTCCTACAATGAGCAGTTCTTC.

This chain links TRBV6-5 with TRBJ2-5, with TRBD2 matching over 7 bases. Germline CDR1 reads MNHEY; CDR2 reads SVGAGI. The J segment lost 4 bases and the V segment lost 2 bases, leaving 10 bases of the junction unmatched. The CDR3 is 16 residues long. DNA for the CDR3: TGTGCCAGCAGTTACGCCCCGGGGGGTTTGGGAGAGACCCAGTACTTC. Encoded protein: CASSYAPGGLGETQYF.

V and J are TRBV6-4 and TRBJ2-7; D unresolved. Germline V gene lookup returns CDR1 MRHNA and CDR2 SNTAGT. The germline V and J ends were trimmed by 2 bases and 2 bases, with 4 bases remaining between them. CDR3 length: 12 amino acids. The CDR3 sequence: CASSDGPYEQYF. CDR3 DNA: TGTGCCAGCAGTGACGGGCCCTACGAGCAGTACTTC.

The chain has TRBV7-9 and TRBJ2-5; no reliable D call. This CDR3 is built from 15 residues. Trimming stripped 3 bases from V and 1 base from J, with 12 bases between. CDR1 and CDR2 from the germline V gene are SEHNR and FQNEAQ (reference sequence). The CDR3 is CASSFFSGVQETQYF. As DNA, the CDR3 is TGTGCCAGCAGCTTTTTTTCAGGCGTCCAAGAGACCCAGTACTTC.

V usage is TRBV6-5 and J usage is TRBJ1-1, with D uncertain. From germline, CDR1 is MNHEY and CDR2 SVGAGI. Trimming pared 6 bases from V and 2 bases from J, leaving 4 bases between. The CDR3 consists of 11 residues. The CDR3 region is CASRTNTEAFF. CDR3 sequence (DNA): TGTGCCAGCAGAACAAACACTGAAGCTTTCTTT.

This chain's CDR3 is CASSFTGENTEAFF. Here the CDR3 DNA reads TGTGCCAGCAGCTTCACAGGGGAGAACACTGAAGCTTTCTTT. V and J are TRBV13 and TRBJ1-1; TRBD1 matches at 7 bases. Germline V gene lookup returns CDR1 PRHDT and CDR2 FYEKMQ (reference sequence). The CDR3 has 14 amino acids. The V and J ends lost 3 bases and 1 base, in that order; junction bases with no gene match: 2.

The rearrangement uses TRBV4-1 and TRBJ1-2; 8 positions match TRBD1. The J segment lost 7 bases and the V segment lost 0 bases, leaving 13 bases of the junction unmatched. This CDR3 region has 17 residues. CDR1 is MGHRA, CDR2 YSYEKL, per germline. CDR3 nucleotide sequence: TGCGCCAGCAGCCAAGACATCCTACAGGGGGGGGCAGCTGGCTACACCTTC. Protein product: CASSQDILQGGAAGYTF.

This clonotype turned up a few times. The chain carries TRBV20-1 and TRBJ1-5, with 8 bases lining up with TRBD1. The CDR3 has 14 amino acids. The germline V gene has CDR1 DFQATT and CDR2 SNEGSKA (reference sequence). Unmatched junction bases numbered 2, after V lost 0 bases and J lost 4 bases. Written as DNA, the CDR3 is TGCAGTGCTAGAGATGACAGGGGAAATCAGCCCCAGCATTTT. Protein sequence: CSARDDRGNQPQHF.

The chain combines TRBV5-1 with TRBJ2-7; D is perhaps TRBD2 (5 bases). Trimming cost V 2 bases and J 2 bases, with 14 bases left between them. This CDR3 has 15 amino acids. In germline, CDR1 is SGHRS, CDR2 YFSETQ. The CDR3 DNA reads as TGCGCCAGCAGCTTCTCGCCGGAGGACCCCTACGAGCAGTACTTC. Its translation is CASSFSPEDPYEQYF.

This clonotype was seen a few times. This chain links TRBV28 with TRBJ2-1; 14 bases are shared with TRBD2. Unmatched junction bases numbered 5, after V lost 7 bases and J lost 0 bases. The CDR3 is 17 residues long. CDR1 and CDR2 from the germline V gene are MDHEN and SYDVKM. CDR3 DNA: TGTGCCAGCATCCGACTAGCGGGAGGGCCCTCCTACAATGAGCAGTTCTTC. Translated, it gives CASIRLAGGPSYNEQFF. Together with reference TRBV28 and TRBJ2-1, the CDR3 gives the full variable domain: DVKVTQSSRYLVKRTGEKVFLECVQDMDHENMFWYRQDPGLGLRLIYFSYDVKMKEKGDIPEGYSVSREKKERFSLILESASTNQTSMYLCASIRLAGGPSYNEQFFGPGTRLTVL.

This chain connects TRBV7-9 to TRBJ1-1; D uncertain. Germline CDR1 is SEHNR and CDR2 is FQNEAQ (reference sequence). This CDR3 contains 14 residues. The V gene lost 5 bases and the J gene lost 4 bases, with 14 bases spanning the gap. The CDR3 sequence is CASSTEGIGTEAFF. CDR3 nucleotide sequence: TGTGCCAGCAGCACCGAAGGTATCGGCACTGAAGCTTTCTTT.